The rows below give T cell receptor beta chains drawn from one sample of a study of T-cell memory formation after mild COVID-19. MiXCR was run by TCRdb on the 5' RACE reads, yielding one entry per CDR3 protein. Of over 500,000 distinct CDR3 sequences listed, approximately 15% are singletons. Sequenced input: PBMCs or a T cell subset sorted from them (not recorded which). The receptors derive from an adult woman who had mild COVID-19 (a few samples of this study predate the infection). Cell type and time point are not known. Both conserved end residues are part of each CDR3. The D gene is left open where the match is weak. Some rows mark clone size as missing; the rest say once, few, many or name a class of expanded clone.

V: TRBV5-1
length: 16
J: TRBJ2-4
D: NA
size: NA
DNA: TGCGCCAGCAGCTTTAGGGGTGATACGGCCAAAAACATTCAGTACTTC
CDR3: CASSFRGDTAKNIQYF

V: TRBV20-1
length: 12
J: TRBJ2-7
D: NA
size: few
DNA: TGCAGTGCTAGCCCCAGGGGCTACGAGCAGTACTTC
CDR3: CSASPRGYEQYF

V: TRBV12-3/TRBV12-4
length: 13
J: TRBJ2-4
D: NA
size: few
DNA: TGTGCCAGCAGTTCCCGACGGATAAACATTCAGTACTTC
CDR3: CASSSRRINIQYF

V: TRBV12-3/TRBV12-4
length: 16
J: TRBJ2-5
D: TRBD2
size: few
DNA: TGTGCCAGCACCCCGGGGGGAACCCCCCGGGGGGAGACCCAGTACTTC
CDR3: CASTPGGTPRGETQYF

V: TRBV3-1
length: 19
J: TRBJ1-2
D: TRBD1
size: NA
DNA: TGTGCCAGCAGCCTACGCCTCCGGGACAGGGATATTCTTAATGGTGGCTACACCTTC
CDR3: CASSLRLRDRDILNGGYTF

V: TRBV7-9
length: 14
J: TRBJ2-7
D: NA
size: NA
DNA: TGTGCCAGCAGCGGCACCTTGGACCCCTACGAGCAGTACTTC
CDR3: CASSGTLDPYEQYF

V: TRBV6-5
length: 13
J: TRBJ1-2
D: TRBD1
size: many
DNA: TGTGCCAGCAGTCTAGAACAGGGGTATGGCTACACCTTC
CDR3: CASSLEQGYGYTF

V: TRBV10-3
length: 12
J: TRBJ2-7
D: TRBD2
size: NA
DNA: TGTGCCATCGCTAGCGGGGACTACGAGCAGTACTTC
CDR3: CAIASGDYEQYF

V: TRBV7-2
length: 17
J: TRBJ2-1
D: TRBD2
size: NA
DNA: TGTGCCAGCAGCTTTGGGACTAGCGTGTACTCCTACAATGAGCAGTTCTTC
CDR3: CASSFGTSVYSYNEQFF

V: TRBV11-2
length: 24
J: TRBJ2-5
D: NA
size: few
DNA: TGTGCCAGCAGCTTAGATCCCTCGAGGCCTTCGGTGCGGGACAGAGCAAGAGATCGGAAGGCCCAGTACTTC
CDR3: CASSLDPSRPSVRDRARDRKAQYF

V: TRBV4-3
length: 15
J: TRBJ1-1
D: NA
size: few
DNA: TGCGCCAGCAGCCAAGAACAGGGTGGGGGCACTGAAGCTTTCTTT
CDR3: CASSQEQGGGTEAFF

V: TRBV7-2
length: 14
J: TRBJ2-5
D: TRBD2
size: NA
DNA: TGTGCCAGCAGCACTAGCGGGAGCTGGGAGACCCAGTACTTC
CDR3: CASSTSGSWETQYF

V: TRBV7-9
length: 14
J: TRBJ1-1
D: NA
size: NA
DNA: TGTGCCAGCAGCTCCCCCGACGAGAACACTGAAGCTTTCTTT
CDR3: CASSSPDENTEAFF

V: TRBV5-6
length: 15
J: TRBJ2-3
D: TRBD1
size: NA
DNA: TGTGCCAGCAGCTTGTCGACAGGGCCTACGGATACGCAGTATTTT
CDR3: CASSLSTGPTDTQYF

V: TRBV7-9
length: 16
J: TRBJ1-4
D: NA
size: many
DNA: TGTGCCAGCAGCTTAGACGAGCTTGGGGGTCGAGAAAAACTGTTTTTT
CDR3: CASSLDELGGREKLFF

V: TRBV11-3
length: 15
J: TRBJ2-3
D: TRBD1
size: few
DNA: TGTGCCAGCAGCAAGACAGGGAGTGGTACAGATACGCAGTATTTT
CDR3: CASSKTGSGTDTQYF

V: TRBV5-1
length: 14
J: TRBJ2-7
D: NA
size: NA
DNA: TGCGCCAGCAGCTTGGACGGGGACGGTTACGAGCAGTACTTC
CDR3: CASSLDGDGYEQYF

V: TRBV29-1
length: 13
J: TRBJ1-1
D: TRBD1
size: NA
DNA: TGCAGCGCTGCGACAGGGGGGAACACTGAAGCTTTCTTT
CDR3: CSAATGGNTEAFF

V: TRBV12-3/TRBV12-4
length: 14
J: TRBJ2-3
D: NA
size: few
DNA: TGTGCCAGCATCCCAGGGGGGGCTCTGGGTGGGCAGTATTTT
CDR3: CASIPGGALGGQYF

V: TRBV4-3
length: 17
J: TRBJ2-3
D: TRBD2
size: NA
DNA: TGCGCCAGCAGCCAAGAGCCCCCCGGGAGGGCAAGAGATACGCAGTATTTT
CDR3: CASSQEPPGRARDTQYF

V: TRBV15
length: 12
J: TRBJ2-1
D: NA
size: few
DNA: TGTGCCACCAGCAGAGACGAGCATGAGCAGTTCTTC
CDR3: CATSRDEHEQFF

V: TRBV12-3/TRBV12-4
length: 15
J: TRBJ1-2
D: TRBD1
size: few
DNA: TGTGCCAGCAGTTTGAAGGCAGGGGGTGGCTATGGCTACACCTTC
CDR3: CASSLKAGGGYGYTF

V: TRBV7-8
length: 15
J: TRBJ2-3
D: NA
size: NA
DNA: TGTGCCAGCAGCATCTTAGGGCGGAGGGCAGATACGCAGTATTTT
CDR3: CASSILGRRADTQYF

V: TRBV20-1
length: 15
J: TRBJ2-5
D: NA
size: NA
DNA: TGCAGTGCTAGAGATTCGAGCTCGCTCGCAGAGACCCAGTACTTC
CDR3: CSARDSSSLAETQYF

V: TRBV29-1
length: 13
J: TRBJ1-5
D: NA
size: few
DNA: TGCAGCGTTACCCAGACAGTCGATCAGCCCCAGCATTTT
CDR3: CSVTQTVDQPQHF

V: TRBV30
length: 11
J: TRBJ1-1
D: TRBD1
size: NA
DNA: TGTGCCTGGAGGAGGGACAGTGGAGCTTTCTTT
CDR3: CAWRRDSGAFF

V: TRBV12-3/TRBV12-4
length: 14
J: TRBJ2-7
D: NA
size: NA
DNA: TGTGCCAGCAGTTTTTTGAGGACGGTGGACGAGCAGTACTTC
CDR3: CASSFLRTVDEQYF

V: TRBV29-1
length: 17
J: TRBJ2-3
D: TRBD2
size: many
DNA: TGCAGCGTCGCGAGTGGGGGAGCGGGACGGGGCACAGATACGCAGTATTTT
CDR3: CSVASGGAGRGTDTQYF

V: TRBV5-1
length: 15
J: TRBJ2-2
D: NA
size: NA
DNA: TGCGCCAGCAGCTTGGACCAGGGAAACACCGGGGAGCTGTTTTTT
CDR3: CASSLDQGNTGELFF

V: TRBV5-1
length: 14
J: TRBJ2-5
D: NA
size: NA
DNA: TGCGCCAGCAGCCCCGGGACCACCCGGGAGACCCAGTACTTC
CDR3: CASSPGTTRETQYF

V: TRBV20-1
length: 12
J: TRBJ2-2
D: TRBD2
size: NA
DNA: TGCAGTGCTAGGGACGGGGGGGTGGAGCTGTTTTTT
CDR3: CSARDGGVELFF

V: TRBV29-1
length: 15
J: TRBJ2-7
D: TRBD2
size: NA
DNA: TGCAGCGTCTCCTATAGCGGGACCCGCCGATACGAGCAGTACTTC
CDR3: CSVSYSGTRRYEQYF

V: TRBV12-3/TRBV12-4
length: 14
J: TRBJ1-1
D: NA
size: NA
DNA: TGTGCCAGCAACAGTCTAGGGCGCGGCACTGAAGCTTTCTTT
CDR3: CASNSLGRGTEAFF

V: TRBV12-3/TRBV12-4
length: 14
J: TRBJ2-7
D: NA
size: many
DNA: TGTGCCAGCAGTGCCCAAACAGGGTTCCACGAGCAGTACTTC
CDR3: CASSAQTGFHEQYF

V: TRBV6-5
length: 15
J: TRBJ1-6
D: NA
size: few
DNA: TGTGCCAGCAGCCCCAGCCGAGGCTATAATTCACCCCTCCACTTT
CDR3: CASSPSRGYNSPLHF

V: TRBV20-1
length: 15
J: TRBJ1-5
D: NA
size: few
DNA: TGCAGTGCTAGATCCGCGGAAAATAGCAATCAGCCCCAGCATTTT
CDR3: CSARSAENSNQPQHF

V: TRBV19
length: 15
J: TRBJ2-1
D: NA
size: few
DNA: TGTGCCAGTAGTGTGGGGACACTACGAGTCAATGAGCAGTTCTTC
CDR3: CASSVGTLRVNEQFF

V: TRBV12-3/TRBV12-4
length: 16
J: TRBJ1-4
D: NA
size: few
DNA: TGTGCCAGCAGTCCGACAATAAAAGCAACTAATGAAAAACTGTTTTTT
CDR3: CASSPTIKATNEKLFF

V: TRBV12-3/TRBV12-4
length: 12
J: TRBJ2-2
D: NA
size: many
DNA: TGTGCCAGCAGTCCCCACCGGGGGGAGCTGTTTTTT
CDR3: CASSPHRGELFF

V: TRBV29-1
length: 13
J: TRBJ2-7
D: NA
size: NA
DNA: TGCAGCGTTGCCCTGGGACTGAACTACGAGCAGTACTTC
CDR3: CSVALGLNYEQYF

V: TRBV29-1
length: 15
J: TRBJ2-7
D: NA
size: few
DNA: TGCAGCGTTGGGCTAAAGGACCTTAGCATTTACGAGCAGTACTTC
CDR3: CSVGLKDLSIYEQYF

V: TRBV2
length: 13
J: TRBJ1-1
D: NA
size: NA
DNA: TGTGCCAGCAGTGGATGGGTTAACACTGAAGCTTTCTTT
CDR3: CASSGWVNTEAFF

V: TRBV29-1
length: 18
J: TRBJ2-5
D: TRBD2
size: few
DNA: TGCAGCGCCCGACCCCGACTAGCGGGAGATTGGGTTCAAGAGACCCAGTACTTC
CDR3: CSARPRLAGDWVQETQYF

V: TRBV7-9
length: 14
J: TRBJ1-1
D: NA
size: NA
DNA: TGTGCCAGCTCCAATGACGGGATCGACACTGAAGCTTTCTTT
CDR3: CASSNDGIDTEAFF

V: TRBV7-3
length: 14
J: TRBJ2-3
D: NA
size: many
DNA: TGTGCCAGCAGCCCATCGGGGTTCACAGATACGCAGTATTTT
CDR3: CASSPSGFTDTQYF

V: TRBV3-1
length: 15
J: TRBJ2-4
D: NA
size: NA
DNA: TGTGCCAGCAGCCAAGAATGGGCAACACCTAACATTCAGTACTTC
CDR3: CASSQEWATPNIQYF

V: TRBV7-2
length: 15
J: TRBJ2-5
D: NA
size: many
DNA: TGTGCCAGCAGCCGCGGATCTGGCAGACAAGAGACCCAGTACTTC
CDR3: CASSRGSGRQETQYF

V: TRBV7-9
length: 13
J: TRBJ1-2
D: NA
size: few
DNA: TGTGCCAGCGACAAGCAGGGGCTAGCTGGCTACACCTTC
CDR3: CASDKQGLAGYTF

V: TRBV5-4
length: 12
J: TRBJ1-1
D: NA
size: few
DNA: TGTGCCAGCAGGACCAAAACAGATGAAGCTTTCTTT
CDR3: CASRTKTDEAFF

V: TRBV6-5
length: 15
J: TRBJ2-7
D: TRBD2
size: many
DNA: TGTGCCAGCCGTAGAGGGCGGGGGGGGACCTACGAGCAGTACTTC
CDR3: CASRRGRGGTYEQYF

V: TRBV5-1
length: 13
J: TRBJ2-2
D: NA
size: NA
DNA: TGCGCCAGCAGCTTGTTAGCAGATGGGGAGCTGTTTTTT
CDR3: CASSLLADGELFF

V: TRBV4-1
length: 16
J: TRBJ1-2
D: TRBD1
size: NA
DNA: TGCGCCAGCAGCCACAATCCCGGACAGGGGGCTTATGGCTACACCTTC
CDR3: CASSHNPGQGAYGYTF

V: TRBV5-1
length: 15
J: TRBJ1-5
D: NA
size: NA
DNA: TGCGCCAGCAGCTTAACAGGGAAATCTAATCAGCCCCAGCATTTT
CDR3: CASSLTGKSNQPQHF

V: TRBV5-1
length: 13
J: TRBJ1-1
D: NA
size: few
DNA: TGCGCCAGCAGCCCACGGCCGGGGACTGAAGCTTTCTTT
CDR3: CASSPRPGTEAFF

V: TRBV6-5
length: 13
J: TRBJ1-1
D: NA
size: few
DNA: TGTGCCAGCAAGCCCCGGGGGGACACTGAAGCTTTCTTT
CDR3: CASKPRGDTEAFF